The sequence of this TCR beta chain was determined in a study of CD8 T cells in ankylosing spondylitis. This clonotype was seen more than once but under ten times. Its antigen is unidentified. In germline, CDR1 is MGHDK, CDR2 SYGVNS. V lost 2 bases and J lost 2; bases outside the gene matches: 2. The CDR3 has 15 amino acids. Whole-study findings and limits: CD8+ by phenotype, disease-linked clones were relatively rare in peripheral blood. Reportedly, disease-linked clones are significantly enriched in ankylosing spondylitis patients' matched synovial fluid.

Quantitative 5'-RACE was performed with molecular barcodes, and it yielded the TCR beta libraries. TCRdb used MiXCR to reprocess the 5' RACE reads, holding one entry per CDR3 protein. Among 340,000 or so distinct CDR3 sequences listed, roughly 14% were seen once. The rearrangement uses TRBV25-1 and TRBJ2-1; 8 bases line up with TRBD2. This clonotype was obtained from a male donor with ankylosing spondylitis or in good health (not recorded which). Sequencing was carried out using blood, either unsorted or a sorted T cell fraction (not recorded which). DNA of the CDR3: TGTGCCAGCAGTGAAGCGGGGGGACCCTACAATGAGCAGTTCTTC. It codes for CASSEAGGPYNEQFF.